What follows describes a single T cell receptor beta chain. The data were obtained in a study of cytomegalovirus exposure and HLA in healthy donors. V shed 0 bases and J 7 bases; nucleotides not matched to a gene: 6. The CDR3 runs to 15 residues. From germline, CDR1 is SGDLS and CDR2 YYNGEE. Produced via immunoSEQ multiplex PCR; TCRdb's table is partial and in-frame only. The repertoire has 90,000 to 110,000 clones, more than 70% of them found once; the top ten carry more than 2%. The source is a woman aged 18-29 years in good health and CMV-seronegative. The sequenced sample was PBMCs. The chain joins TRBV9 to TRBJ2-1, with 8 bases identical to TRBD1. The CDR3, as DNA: TGTGCCAGCAGCGTAGCAGGGGGCGGTTGGAATGAGCAGTTCTTC. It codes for CASSVAGGGWNEQFF.